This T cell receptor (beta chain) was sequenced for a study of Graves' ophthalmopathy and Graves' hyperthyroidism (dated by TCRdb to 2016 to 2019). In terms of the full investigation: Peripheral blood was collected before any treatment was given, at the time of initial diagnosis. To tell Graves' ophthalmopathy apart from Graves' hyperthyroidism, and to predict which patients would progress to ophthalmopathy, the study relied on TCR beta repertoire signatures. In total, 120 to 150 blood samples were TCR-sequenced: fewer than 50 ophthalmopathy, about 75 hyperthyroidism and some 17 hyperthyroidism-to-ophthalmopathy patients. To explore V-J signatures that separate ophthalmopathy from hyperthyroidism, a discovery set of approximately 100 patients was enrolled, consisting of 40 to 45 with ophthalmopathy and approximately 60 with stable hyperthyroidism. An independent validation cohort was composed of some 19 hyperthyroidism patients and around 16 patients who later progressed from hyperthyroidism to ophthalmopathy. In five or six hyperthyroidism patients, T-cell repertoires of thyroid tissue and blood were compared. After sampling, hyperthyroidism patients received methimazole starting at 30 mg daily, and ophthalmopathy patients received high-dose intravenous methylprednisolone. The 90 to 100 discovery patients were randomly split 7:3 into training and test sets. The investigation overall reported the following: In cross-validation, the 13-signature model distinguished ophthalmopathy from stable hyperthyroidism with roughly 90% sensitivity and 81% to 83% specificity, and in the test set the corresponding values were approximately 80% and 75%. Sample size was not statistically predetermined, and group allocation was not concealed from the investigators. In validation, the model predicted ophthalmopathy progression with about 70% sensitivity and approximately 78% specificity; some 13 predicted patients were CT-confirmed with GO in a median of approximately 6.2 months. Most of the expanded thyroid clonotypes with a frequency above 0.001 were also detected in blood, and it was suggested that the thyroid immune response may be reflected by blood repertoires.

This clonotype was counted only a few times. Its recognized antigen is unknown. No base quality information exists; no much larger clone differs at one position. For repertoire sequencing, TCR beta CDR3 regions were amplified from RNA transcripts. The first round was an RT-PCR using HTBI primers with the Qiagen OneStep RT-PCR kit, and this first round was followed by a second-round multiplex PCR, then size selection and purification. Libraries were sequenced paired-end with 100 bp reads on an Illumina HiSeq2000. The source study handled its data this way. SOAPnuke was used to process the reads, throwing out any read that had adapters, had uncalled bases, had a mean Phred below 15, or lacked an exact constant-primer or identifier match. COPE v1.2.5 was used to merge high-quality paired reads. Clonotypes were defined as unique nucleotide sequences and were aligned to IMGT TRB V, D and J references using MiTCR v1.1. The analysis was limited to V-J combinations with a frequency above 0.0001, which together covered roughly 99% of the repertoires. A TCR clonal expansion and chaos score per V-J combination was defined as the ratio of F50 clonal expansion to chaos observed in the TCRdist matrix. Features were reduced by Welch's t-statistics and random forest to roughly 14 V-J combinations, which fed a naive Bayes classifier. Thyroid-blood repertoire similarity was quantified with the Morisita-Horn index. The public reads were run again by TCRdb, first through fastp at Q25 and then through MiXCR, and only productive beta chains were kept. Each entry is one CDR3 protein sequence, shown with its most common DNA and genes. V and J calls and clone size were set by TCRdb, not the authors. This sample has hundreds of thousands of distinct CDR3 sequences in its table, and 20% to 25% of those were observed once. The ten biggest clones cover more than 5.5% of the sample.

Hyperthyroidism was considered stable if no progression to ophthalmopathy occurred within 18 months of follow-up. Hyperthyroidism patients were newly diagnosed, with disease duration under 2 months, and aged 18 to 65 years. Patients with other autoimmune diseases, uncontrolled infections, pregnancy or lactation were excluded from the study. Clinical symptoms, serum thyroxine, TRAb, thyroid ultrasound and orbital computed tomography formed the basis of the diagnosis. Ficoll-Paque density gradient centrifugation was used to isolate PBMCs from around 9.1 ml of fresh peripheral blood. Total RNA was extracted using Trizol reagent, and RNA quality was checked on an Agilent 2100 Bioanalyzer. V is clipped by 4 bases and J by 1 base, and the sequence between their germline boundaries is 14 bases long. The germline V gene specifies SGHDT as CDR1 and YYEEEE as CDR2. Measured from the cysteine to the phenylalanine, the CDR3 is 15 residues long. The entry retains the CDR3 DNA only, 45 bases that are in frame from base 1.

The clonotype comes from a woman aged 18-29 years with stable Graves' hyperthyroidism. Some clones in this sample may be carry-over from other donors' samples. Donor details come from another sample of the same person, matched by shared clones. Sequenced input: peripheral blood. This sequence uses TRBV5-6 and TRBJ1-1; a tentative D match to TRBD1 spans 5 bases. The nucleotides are TGTGCCAGCAGCACGGGACCGACGTGGAACACTGAAGCTTTCTTT. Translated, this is CASSTGPTWNTEAFF.